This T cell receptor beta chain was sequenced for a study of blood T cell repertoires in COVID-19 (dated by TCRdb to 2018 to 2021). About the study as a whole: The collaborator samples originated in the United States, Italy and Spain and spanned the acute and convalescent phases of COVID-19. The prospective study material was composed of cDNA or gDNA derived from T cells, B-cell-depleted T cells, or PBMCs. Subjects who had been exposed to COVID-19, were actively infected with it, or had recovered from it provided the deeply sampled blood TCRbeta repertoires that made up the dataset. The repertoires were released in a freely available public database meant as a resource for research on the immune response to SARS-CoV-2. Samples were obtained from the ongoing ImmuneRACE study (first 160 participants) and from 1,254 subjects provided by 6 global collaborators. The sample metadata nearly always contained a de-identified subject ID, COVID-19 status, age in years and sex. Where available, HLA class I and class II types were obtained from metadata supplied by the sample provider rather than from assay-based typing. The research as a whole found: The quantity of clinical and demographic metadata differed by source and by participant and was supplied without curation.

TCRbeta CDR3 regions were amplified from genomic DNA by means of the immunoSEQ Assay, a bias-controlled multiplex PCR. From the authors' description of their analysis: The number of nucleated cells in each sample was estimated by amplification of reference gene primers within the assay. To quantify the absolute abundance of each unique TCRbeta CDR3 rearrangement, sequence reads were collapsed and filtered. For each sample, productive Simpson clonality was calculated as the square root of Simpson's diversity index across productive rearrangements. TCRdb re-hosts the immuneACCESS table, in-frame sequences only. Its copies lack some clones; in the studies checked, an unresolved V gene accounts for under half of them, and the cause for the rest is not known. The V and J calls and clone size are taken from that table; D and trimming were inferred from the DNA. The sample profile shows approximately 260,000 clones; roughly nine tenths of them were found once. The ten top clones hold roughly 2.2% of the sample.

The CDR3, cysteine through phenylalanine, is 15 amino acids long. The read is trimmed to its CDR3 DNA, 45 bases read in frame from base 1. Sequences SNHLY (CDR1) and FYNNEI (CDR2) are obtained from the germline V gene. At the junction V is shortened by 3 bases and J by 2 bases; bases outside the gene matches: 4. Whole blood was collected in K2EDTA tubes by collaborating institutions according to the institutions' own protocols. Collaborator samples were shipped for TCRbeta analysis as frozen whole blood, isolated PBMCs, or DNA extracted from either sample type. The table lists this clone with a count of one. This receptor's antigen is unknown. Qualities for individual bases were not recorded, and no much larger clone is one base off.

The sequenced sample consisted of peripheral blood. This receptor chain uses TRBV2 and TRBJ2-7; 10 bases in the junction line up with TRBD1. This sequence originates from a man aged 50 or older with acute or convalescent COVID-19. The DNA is TGTGCCAGCAGTGAGGTCGGACAGGGGGCCTACGAGCAGTACTTC. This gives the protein CASSEVGQGAYEQYF.